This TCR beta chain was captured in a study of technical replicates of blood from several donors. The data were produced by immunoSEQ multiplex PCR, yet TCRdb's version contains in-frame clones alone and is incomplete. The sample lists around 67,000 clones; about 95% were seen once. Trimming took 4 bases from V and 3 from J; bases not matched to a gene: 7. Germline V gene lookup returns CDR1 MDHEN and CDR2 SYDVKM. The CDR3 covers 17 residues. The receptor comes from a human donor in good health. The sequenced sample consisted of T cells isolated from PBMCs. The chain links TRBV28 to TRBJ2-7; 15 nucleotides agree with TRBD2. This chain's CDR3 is CASSYSGLAGGGYEQYF. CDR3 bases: TGTGCCAGCAGTTACTCGGGACTAGCGGGAGGAGGCTACGAGCAGTACTTC.